This paragraph reports one TCR beta chain. The record originates from a study of blood T cell repertoires in COVID-19. For the study at large: T cells, B-cell-depleted T cells, or PBMCs supplied cDNA or gDNA.

Those who participated ranged in age from roughly 18 to 89 years and resided in about two dozen US areas. Assignment of participants to cohorts was predicated upon participant-reported clinical history. Cohort 3 donors were reported recovered after two negative PCRs, clearance, or symptom resolution. The germline V gene encodes CDR1 SQVTM and CDR2 ANQGSEA. This CDR3 is 13 amino acids long. J lost 5 bases, V lost 7 bases, and 7 bases had no gene match. Assay used: immunoSEQ multiplex PCR; TCRdb lists only in-frame clones, some missing. The sample shows about 130,000 clones, about 80% of them seen only once.

The chain is built from TRBV29-1 and TRBJ2-1; 8 bases are a match to TRBD1. This clonotype was sampled from a man aged 50-60 years who had recovered from COVID-19. The source material was PBMCs or T cells enriched from blood (not recorded which). CDR3 amino acids: CSANRGSDNEQFF. Written as DNA, the CDR3 is TGCAGCGCCAACAGGGGGTCGGACAATGAGCAGTTCTTC.